This entry describes one T cell receptor beta chain. It has no known antigen specificity. A junction boundary mismatches the germline segment, possibly from a read error. The germline V gene yields SGHRS for CDR1 and YFSETQ for CDR2. The CDR3 covers 16 residues, taking in both the cysteine and the phenylalanine. Only the CDR3 part of the read is kept: 48 bases, read in frame from the first base. The data were taken from a study of OX40 agonist ivuxolimab in advanced cancers. Study-wide context: The costimulatory receptor OX40 (CD134) was targeted by ivuxolimab, a fully human IgG2 agonistic monoclonal antibody. Intravenous ivuxolimab was administered to patients every 2 weeks at six dose levels: 0.01, 0.1, 0.3, 1.5, 3 and 10 mg/kg. Of the roughly 51 dose-escalation patients, hepatocellular carcinoma was present in around 20, melanoma in roughly 15, renal cell carcinoma in 9 and head and neck cancer in 9. The dose-escalation cohort was roughly 87% male with a mean age of approximately 60 years, ranging from roughly 20 to 80. Patients were allowed to have had prior anti-PD-1, anti-PD-L1 or anti-CTLA-4 therapy, and roughly 40% of the dose-escalation patients had previously received checkpoint inhibitors. Partial responses occurred in three dose-escalation patients, of whom one had hepatocellular carcinoma and two had cutaneous melanoma. Peripheral TCRbeta sequencing was intended to test whether TCR sequence diversity was altered and clonal T-cell expansion was caused by ivuxolimab. The paper reports the monotherapy dose-escalation portion (N = 52 patients) of the phase I ivuxolimab trial.

The trial excluded patients who had a history of autoimmune disease or were on systemic immunosuppression. Peripheral blood for TCR sequencing was collected from all dose cohorts at baseline, on cycle 4 day 1, and on cycle 7 day 1. Samples came from an open-label, multicenter, first-in-human phase I dose-escalation trial of ivuxolimab. Adults with locally advanced or metastatic melanoma, renal cell, hepatocellular, or head and neck squamous cell carcinoma were enrolled in the trial. CD4+ and CD8+ T cells were sorted separately from peripheral blood before TCR sequencing. Genomic DNA was extracted from sorted cells for sequencing of the TCRbeta CDR3 region. The immunoSEQ Assay was used to sequence the TCRbeta CDR3 regions. TCRdb took over this immuneACCESS table, retaining in-frame rearrangements with V and J assigned. Such tables are incomplete; in checked studies, under half of the missing clones stem from an unresolved V gene, and the remainder is unexplained. This sample has 60,000 or so clones in its table, and 85% of those were observed once. Around 4.7% of the sample comes from the top ten.

Findings and caveats that apply to the study as a whole: The antigen specificity of the peripheral T cells that underwent clonal expansion was not determined. At doses of 0.1 to 3.0 mg/kg, clonal expansion of both CD4+ and CD8+ T cells in blood was seen between baseline and week 6. Low levels of normalized T-cell clonal expansion were also seen in some patients who did not respond. In the 0.1-3.0 mg/kg groups, partial responders were among the patients with the lowest normalized peripheral clonal expansion, particularly in CD8+ T cells. On average, CD8+ T cells showed more expanded clones than CD4+ T cells after ivuxolimab.

The TCR originated in an adult with an advanced solid tumor such as melanoma, head and neck, liver or kidney cancer. The sequenced sample was CD4+ or CD8+ T cells sorted from blood, obtained in a trial of the OX40 agonist ivuxolimab. The sequence joins TRBV5-1 to TRBJ2-3; 9 bases in the junction line up with TRBD1. The CDR3 in this case is CASSLVGTGNTDKQYF. The DNA sequence is as follows: TGCGCCAGCAGCTTGGTTGGGACAGGGAACACAGATAAGCAGTATTTT.